These T cell receptor beta chains were read from a single sample in a study of technical replicates of blood from several donors. Some clones are missing from TCRdb's copy, which holds only in-frame ones; the method was immunoSEQ multiplex PCR. The sample shows 15,000 or so clones, around nine tenths of them seen only once. Sequenced input: PBMCs. The source of these receptors is a human donor in good health. Both conserved end residues are part of each CDR3. The order of the fields is D gene, J gene, V gene, clone size, CDR3 protein, CDR3 DNA. The D gene is left open where the match is weak. Size tells how often a clone was seen (once, few, many) or the class of an expanded clone, and some rows leave it out.

d_call: .
j_call: TRBJ2-7
v_call: TRBV27
clone_size: few
cdr3_aa: CASRLQWQGTYEQYF
cdr3_nt: TGTGCCAGCAGGCTGCAGTGGCAGGGGACCTACGAGCAGTACTTC

d_call: .
j_call: TRBJ1-5
v_call: TRBV6-1
clone_size: .
cdr3_aa: CASSEALAVDSNQPQHF
cdr3_nt: TGTGCCAGCAGTGAAGCGCTAGCAGTCGATAGCAATCAGCCCCAGCATTTT

d_call: TRBD1
j_call: TRBJ1-4
v_call: TRBV7-8
clone_size: .
cdr3_aa: CASSHGTDLFNEKLFF
cdr3_nt: TGTGCCAGCAGCCACGGGACAGACCTTTTTAATGAAAAACTGTTTTTT

d_call: .
j_call: TRBJ1-4
v_call: TRBV5-1
clone_size: .
cdr3_aa: CASSLGPSTNEKLFF
cdr3_nt: TGCGCCAGCAGCTTGGGGCCTTCAACTAATGAAAAACTGTTTTTT

d_call: TRBD1
j_call: TRBJ2-7
v_call: TRBV27
clone_size: .
cdr3_aa: CASRRTGVYEQYF
cdr3_nt: TGTGCCAGCAGGCGGACAGGGGTATACGAGCAGTACTTC

d_call: TRBD1
j_call: TRBJ1-5
v_call: TRBV6-1
clone_size: few
cdr3_aa: CASIPTGRLNQPQHF
cdr3_nt: TGTGCCAGCATCCCGACAGGGAGGCTCAATCAGCCCCAGCATTTT

d_call: .
j_call: TRBJ2-6
v_call: TRBV27
clone_size: few
cdr3_aa: CASSPTAWNSGANVLTF
cdr3_nt: TGTGCCAGCAGTCCAACAGCCTGGAACTCTGGGGCCAACGTCCTGACTTTC

d_call: TRBD1
j_call: TRBJ2-3
v_call: TRBV2
clone_size: .
cdr3_aa: CASSEEGQGAQYF
cdr3_nt: TGTGCCAGCAGTGAAGAGGGACAGGGGGCGCAGTATTTT

d_call: .
j_call: TRBJ2-2
v_call: TRBV10-1
clone_size: .
cdr3_aa: CASSPVADTGELFF
cdr3_nt: TGCGCCAGCAGCCCGGTTGCGGACACCGGGGAGCTGTTTTTT

d_call: TRBD2
j_call: TRBJ2-1
v_call: TRBV6-4
clone_size: .
cdr3_aa: CASSPGLAGNNEQFF
cdr3_nt: TGTGCCAGCAGCCCAGGACTAGCGGGAAACAATGAGCAGTTCTTC

d_call: .
j_call: TRBJ2-5
v_call: TRBV2
clone_size: .
cdr3_aa: CASSVRQQETQYF
cdr3_nt: TGTGCCAGCAGTGTTAGACAACAAGAGACCCAGTACTTC

d_call: .
j_call: TRBJ1-2
v_call: TRBV28
clone_size: .
cdr3_aa: CASNRSRGKVFGYTF
cdr3_nt: TGCGCCAGTAACCGAAGTAGGGGGAAAGTTTTTGGCTACACCTTC

d_call: TRBD1
j_call: TRBJ1-5
v_call: TRBV19
clone_size: .
cdr3_aa: CASSGGRGNQPQHF
cdr3_nt: TGTGCCAGTAGCGGGGGCAGGGGGAATCAGCCCCAGCATTTT

d_call: .
j_call: TRBJ1-4
v_call: TRBV7-9
clone_size: .
cdr3_aa: CASSLRGNEKLFF
cdr3_nt: TGTGCCAGCAGCTTGAGAGGGAATGAAAAACTGTTTTTT

d_call: TRBD2
j_call: TRBJ2-7
v_call: TRBV29-1
clone_size: .
cdr3_aa: CSVVIAGELYEQYF
cdr3_nt: TGCAGCGTTGTCATAGCGGGAGAACTCTACGAGCAGTACTTC

d_call: TRBD2
j_call: TRBJ2-1
v_call: TRBV5-1
clone_size: .
cdr3_aa: CASSGLSGRPQSSYNEQFF
cdr3_nt: TGCGCCAGCAGCGGACTAAGCGGGAGGCCCCAGAGCTCCTACAATGAGCAGTTCTTC

d_call: .
j_call: TRBJ2-2
v_call: TRBV6-5
clone_size: .
cdr3_aa: CASSTGSGELFF
cdr3_nt: TGTGCCAGCAGCACAGGGAGCGGGGAGCTGTTTTTT

d_call: TRBD1
j_call: TRBJ1-5
v_call: TRBV6-1
clone_size: .
cdr3_aa: CASSKSTGIMHF
cdr3_nt: TGTGCCAGCAGTAAATCGACAGGGATAATGCATTTT

d_call: TRBD1
j_call: TRBJ1-1
v_call: TRBV27
clone_size: .
cdr3_aa: CASNSGTGFFRHMNTEAFF
cdr3_nt: TGTGCCAGCAATTCCGGGACAGGGTTTTTTCGTCACATGAACACTGAAGCTTTCTTT

d_call: .
j_call: TRBJ2-1
v_call: TRBV5-1
clone_size: .
cdr3_aa: CASSPSPLGSSYNEQFF
cdr3_nt: TGCGCCAGCAGCCCTTCCCCCCTCGGGAGCTCCTACAATGAGCAGTTCTTC

d_call: TRBD2
j_call: TRBJ2-6
v_call: TRBV29-1
clone_size: once
cdr3_aa: CSVVLAGGPGANVLTF
cdr3_nt: TGCAGCGTCGTGCTAGCGGGAGGGCCGGGGGCCAACGTCCTGACTTTC

d_call: TRBD1
j_call: TRBJ2-1
v_call: TRBV6-5
clone_size: .
cdr3_aa: CASSYRDRAYNEQFF
cdr3_nt: TGTGCCAGCAGTTACAGGGACAGGGCCTACAATGAGCAGTTCTTC

d_call: .
j_call: TRBJ2-2
v_call: TRBV28
clone_size: .
cdr3_aa: CASSLAVNTGELFF
cdr3_nt: TGTGCCAGCAGTTTAGCAGTGAACACCGGGGAGCTGTTTTTT

d_call: TRBD2
j_call: TRBJ2-7
v_call: TRBV5-6
clone_size: .
cdr3_aa: CASSLGLAGDEQYF
cdr3_nt: TGTGCCAGCAGCTTGGGACTAGCGGGAGACGAGCAGTACTTC

d_call: TRBD1
j_call: TRBJ2-2
v_call: TRBV11-3
clone_size: .
cdr3_aa: CASSKGQGATGELFF
cdr3_nt: TGTGCCAGCAGCAAGGGACAGGGCGCCACCGGGGAGCTGTTTTTT

d_call: .
j_call: TRBJ1-4
v_call: TRBV7-9
clone_size: once
cdr3_aa: CASSSSGNEKLFF
cdr3_nt: TGTGCCAGCAGCTCCTCGGGAAATGAAAAACTGTTTTTT

d_call: TRBD1
j_call: TRBJ2-2
v_call: TRBV6-5
clone_size: .
cdr3_aa: CASSYRGPGELFF
cdr3_nt: TGTGCCAGCAGTTACAGGGGGCCCGGGGAGCTGTTTTTT